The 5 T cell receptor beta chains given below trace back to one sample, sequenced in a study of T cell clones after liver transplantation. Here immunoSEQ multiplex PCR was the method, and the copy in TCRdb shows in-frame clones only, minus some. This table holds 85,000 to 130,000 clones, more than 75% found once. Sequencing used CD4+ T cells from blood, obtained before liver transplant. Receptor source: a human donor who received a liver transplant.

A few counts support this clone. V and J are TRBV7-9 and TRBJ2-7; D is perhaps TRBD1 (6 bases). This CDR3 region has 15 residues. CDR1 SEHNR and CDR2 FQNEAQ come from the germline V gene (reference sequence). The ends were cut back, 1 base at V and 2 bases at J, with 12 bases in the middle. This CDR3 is CASSLGNDRTYEQYF. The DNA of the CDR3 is TGTGCCAGCAGCTTAGGAAACGACAGGACCTACGAGCAGTACTTC.

The CDR3 nucleotides are TGTGCCAGCTCACCAAGCCAGGTGAACACTGAAGCTTTCTTT. Its protein is CASSPSQVNTEAFF. This chain connects TRBV18 to TRBJ1-1; no definite D call. Trimming removed 2 bases at V and 0 bases at J, with 7 bases between. Germline CDR1 and CDR2: KGHSH and LQKENI. This CDR3 is built from 14 residues.

The CDR3 nucleotides are TGTGCCAGCACTACCCAGGGAGTTGGAGCTTTCTTT. Protein: CASTTQGVGAFF. This chain joins TRBV28 and TRBJ1-1; D perhaps matches TRBD1 (5 bases). The germline V and J ends were trimmed by 7 bases and 10 bases, with 16 bases remaining between them. The CDR3 runs to 12 residues. Germline loops: CDR1 MDHEN, CDR2 SYDVKM.

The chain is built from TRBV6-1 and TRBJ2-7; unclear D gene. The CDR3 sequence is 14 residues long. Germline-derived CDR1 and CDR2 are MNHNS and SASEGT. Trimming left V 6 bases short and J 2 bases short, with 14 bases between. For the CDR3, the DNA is TGTGCCAGCAGAGTTGACGGTGTAGCCTACGAGCAGTACTTC. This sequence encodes CASRVDGVAYEQYF.

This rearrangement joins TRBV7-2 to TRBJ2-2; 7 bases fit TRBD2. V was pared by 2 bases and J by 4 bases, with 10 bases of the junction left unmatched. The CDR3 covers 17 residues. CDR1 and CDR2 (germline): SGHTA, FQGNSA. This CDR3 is CASSLMGAGTFTGELFF. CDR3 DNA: TGTGCCAGCAGCTTAATGGGAGCGGGGACGTTCACCGGGGAGCTGTTTTTT. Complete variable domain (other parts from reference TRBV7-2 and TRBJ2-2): GAGVSQSPSNKVTEKGKDVELRCDPISGHTALYWYRQSLGQGLEFLIYFQGNSAPDKSGLPSDRFSAERTGGSVSTLTIQRTQQEDSAVYLCASSLMGAGTFTGELFFGEGSRLTVL.